These 32 T cell receptor beta chains came from one sample sequenced in a study of memory CD8 T cells in hepatitis C reinfection. Generated by immunoSEQ multiplex PCR, the TCRdb table keeps only in-frame clones and is missing some. The data contain about 46,000 clones, roughly nine tenths of them seen just once; the ten biggest clones take up approximately 0.67%. Time point meaning: late/post reinfection, 12 to 24 weeks after detection. The sorted cells went straight to TCR sequencing with no prior in vitro expansion. Specimen: naive CD8+ T cells sorted from blood. These receptors all stem from a man aged 18 to 29 with hepatitis C virus infection.

V and J are TRBV2 and TRBJ1-4; maybe TRBD1 (6 bases). The V end was cut by 7 bases, the J end by 0 bases, with 6 bases between. CDR1 and CDR2 (germline): SNHLY, FYNNEI. The CDR3 is made up of 13 amino acids. This CDR3 reads CASTGATNEKLFF. In DNA form, the CDR3 reads TGTGCCAGCACAGGGGCAACTAATGAAAAACTGTTTTTT.

This clone has only a few counts. J is TRBJ1-6 and V is TRBV28; D possibly corresponds to TRBD1 (6 bases). The CDR3 has 16 residues. Germline V CDR1 and CDR2: MDHEN, SYDVKM. V gave up 8 bases and J gave up 0 bases, with 14 bases separating them. CDR3 in DNA: TGTGCCAGCTTTCAAACAGGGATCTCCTATAATTCACCCCTCCACTTT. Translated, it gives CASFQTGISYNSPLHF.

CDR3 DNA sequence: TGTGCCAGCAGCTTCGGTAGGGGCTATGGCTACACCTTC. As protein: CASSFGRGYGYTF. The chain uses TRBV7-9 and TRBJ1-2, with D tentatively TRBD1 (5 bases). The CDR3 has 13 amino acids. Trimming left V 3 bases short and J 4 bases short, with 9 bases between. Germline V lookup: CDR1 SEHNR, CDR2 FQNEAQ (reference sequence).

The CDR3 here is CACGQGDWHNEQFF. DNA for the CDR3: TGTGCCTGCGGGCAGGGGGATTGGCACAATGAGCAGTTCTTC. This rearrangement joins TRBV30 to TRBJ2-1; TRBD1 aligns across 7 bases. The CDR3 runs to 14 residues. The trim removed 6 bases at V and 5 bases at J, leaving 10 bases unmatched. Germline V CDR1 and CDR2: GTSNPN, SVGIG (reference sequence).

V gene TRBV7-9 combines with J gene TRBJ1-1; possible D gene TRBD1, 5 bases. Trimming took 5 bases from V and 1 from J, leaving 11 bases between them. CDR3 size: 14 residues. Per germline, CDR1 SEHNR and CDR2 FQNEAQ (reference sequence). The CDR3, as DNA: TGTGCCAGCAGCAATCCAGACAGGAACACTGAAGCTTTCTTT. Its protein is CASSNPDRNTEAFF.

The chain is built from TRBV27 and TRBJ2-5; 12 bases match TRBD2. The end of the DNA is better explained by TRBJ2-7, so the J call may be wrong. The CDR3 is made up of 16 amino acids. CDR1 is MNHEY, CDR2 SMNVEV, per germline (reference sequence). CDR3 sequence (DNA): TGTGCCAGCAGTGATCGGACTAGCGGGGTAGCCTACGAGCAGTACTTC. Its translation is CASSDRTSGVAYEQYF.

The chain's CDR3 is CASSPFTGELFF. CDR3 DNA: TGTGCCAGCAGCCCGTTCACCGGGGAGCTGTTTTTT. V is TRBV7-2 and J is TRBJ2-2, with unresolved D. The ends were cut back, 5 bases at V and 4 bases at J, with 5 bases in the middle. This CDR3 has 12 residues. The germline V gene has CDR1 SGHTA and CDR2 FQGNSA.

The J gene is TRBJ2-2, the V gene TRBV2; 7 bases agree with TRBD2. CDR1 is SNHLY and CDR2 is FYNNEI in the germline V gene. CDR3 length: 13 amino acids. The V segment lost 10 bases and the J segment 3 bases; nucleotides outside the gene matches: 5. The CDR3 nucleotides are TGTGCCATTAGTACTAGCGACACCGGGGAGCTGTTTTTT. Protein sequence: CAISTSDTGELFF.

The rearrangement uses TRBV6-6 and TRBJ2-2, with D tentatively TRBD1 (6 bases). V lost 8 bases and J 6 bases, leaving 10 bases between the germline ends. Germline lookup yields CDR1 MNHNY and CDR2 SVGAGI (reference sequence). The CDR3 covers 12 residues. Written as DNA, the CDR3 is TGTGCCAGCCAGGGGTCATCCGGGGAGCTGTTTTTT. This encodes CASQGSSGELFF.

The rearrangement uses TRBV10-1 and TRBJ2-2; a weak D match, TRBD1 (6 bases). V lost 3 bases, J lost 4 bases, and 15 bases lay in between. CDR3 length: 16 residues. From germline, CDR1 is WNHNN and CDR2 SYGVQD (reference sequence). The CDR3 protein is CASSDRGTSGTGELFF. The CDR3 DNA sequence: TGCGCCAGCAGTGATAGGGGGACGTCGGGCACCGGGGAGCTGTTTTTT.

This rearrangement joins TRBV2 to TRBJ1-2; unclear D gene. Germline assignment: CDR1 SNHLY and CDR2 FYNNEI. CDR3 length: 14 residues. Trimming removed 2 bases from V and 2 bases from J, with 9 bases in between. The CDR3: CASSELGRNYGYTF. CDR3 bases: TGTGCCAGCAGTGAACTGGGCAGAAACTATGGCTACACCTTC.

CDR3 sequence reads: CASSLTFAGEQYF. The CDR3 DNA sequence: TGTGCCAGCAGCTTGACTTTCGCGGGAGAGCAGTACTTC. The chain carries TRBV5-6 and TRBJ2-7, with D perhaps matching TRBD2 (6 bases). Per the germline V gene, CDR1 is SGHDT and CDR2 is YYEEEE. Trimming stripped 1 base from V and 7 bases from J, with 12 bases between. The CDR3 extends over 13 amino acids. Full variable domain (rest looked up from reference TRBV5-6 and TRBJ2-7): DAGVTQSPTHLIKTRGQQVTLRCSPKSGHDTVSWYQQALGQGPQFIFQYYEEEERQRGNFPDRFSGHQFPNYSSELNVNALLLGDSALYLCASSLTFAGEQYFGPGTRLTVT.

The CDR3 protein is CASSPVGSTEAFF. The CDR3 nucleotides read TGTGCCAGCAGCCCCGTCGGGTCCACTGAAGCTTTCTTT. The gene calls are TRBV7-9 and TRBJ1-1; no definite D call. There are 13 residues in the CDR3. Trimming stripped 5 bases from V and 4 bases from J, with 11 bases between. Germline V gene lookup returns CDR1 SEHNR and CDR2 FQNEAQ (reference sequence).

The chain couples TRBV5-1 to TRBJ2-7; TRBD1 aligns across 8 bases. V dropped 7 bases and J dropped 5; count of bases not matched to a gene: 8. CDR3 length: 13 amino acids. In germline, CDR1 is SGHRS, CDR2 YFSETQ. The CDR3 is CASQGARGNEQYF. Here the CDR3 DNA reads TGCGCCAGCCAGGGGGCTCGCGGAAACGAGCAGTACTTC.

This clone was detected once. V and J are TRBV27 and TRBJ2-2, with 9 bases lining up with TRBD2. CDR3 length: 17 residues. J gave up 4 bases and V 0 bases, and 6 bases lay outside the gene matches. Germline V gene sequence: CDR1 MNHEY, CDR2 SMNVEV (reference sequence). As DNA, the CDR3 is TGTGCCAGCAGTTTATCATTCACTAGCGGGCGCACCGGGGAGCTGTTTTTT. As protein: CASSLSFTSGRTGELFF.

V gene TRBV15 combines with J gene TRBJ2-7; 8 bases map to TRBD1. The CDR3 totals 16 residues. V trimming: 5 bases; J trimming: 4 bases; junction bases outside the gene matches: 13. Germline assignment: CDR1 LNHNV and CDR2 YYDKDF (reference sequence). The CDR3 reads CATSSDPGQDLYEQYV. In DNA form, the CDR3 reads TGTGCCACCAGCTCAGATCCGGGACAGGATCTTTACGAGCAGTACGTC.

For this clone: This sample includes further DNA sequences coding for the same CDR3. The J gene is TRBJ2-5, the V gene TRBV6-5, with a weak D call TRBD1 (6 bases). V was trimmed by 6 bases and J by 1 base, leaving 12 bases between them. The CDR3 covers 14 residues. The germline CDR1 and CDR2 sequences are MNHEY and SVGAGI. The CDR3 protein is CASSLRGSQETQYF. CDR3 coding DNA: TGTGCCAGCAGCCTTAGGGGGAGCCAAGAGACCCAGTACTTC.

The chain recombines TRBV19 with TRBJ1-5; 7 bases fit TRBD1. This CDR3 comprises 15 residues. The germline V gene has CDR1 LNHDA and CDR2 SQIVND (reference sequence). The J segment lost 6 bases and the V segment lost 4 bases, leaving 9 bases of the junction unmatched. Written as DNA, the CDR3 is TGTGCCAGTAGTAATAAAGAGGGGGCAGGTCAGCCCCAGCATTTT. Its translation is CASSNKEGAGQPQHF. Filled out from reference TRBV19 and TRBJ1-5, the complete variable domain reads DGGITQSPKYLFRKEGQNVTLSCEQNLNHDAMYWYRQDPGQGLRLIYYSQIVNDFQKGDIAEGYSVSREKKESFPLTVTSAQKNPTAFYLCASSNKEGAGQPQHFGDGTRLSIL.

This clone was counted once. The DNA of the CDR3 is TGTGCCAGCAGCCGTCCCTTGAATGAGCAGTTCTTC. As protein: CASSRPLNEQFF. V gene TRBV7-9 combines with J gene TRBJ2-1; D not resolved. Trimming removed 5 bases at V and 7 bases at J, with 9 bases between. The CDR3 is 12 amino acids. Germline-derived CDR1 and CDR2 are SEHNR and FQNEAQ (reference sequence).

The chain uses TRBV10-3 and TRBJ1-5; 9 positions agree with TRBD1. This CDR3 is 15 amino acids long. Germline CDR1 ENHRY, CDR2 SYGVKD. The V segment lost 8 bases and the J segment 4 bases; nucleotides outside the gene matches: 9. The CDR3 DNA is TGTGCCATCCCCAGGGGGACAGGGAGAAATCAGCCCCAGCATTTT. Encoded protein: CAIPRGTGRNQPQHF.

The chain joins TRBV5-1 to TRBJ2-3; 9 bases match TRBD2. Germline assignment: CDR1 SGHRS and CDR2 YFSETQ. The V segment lost 5 bases and the J segment 6 bases; nucleotides outside the gene matches: 13. The CDR3 loop spans 16 amino acids. The CDR3 reads CASSSWTSAVGDTQYF. DNA of the CDR3: TGCGCCAGCAGTTCCTGGACTAGCGCTGTTGGGGATACGCAGTATTTT.

Written as DNA, the CDR3 is TGTGCCAGCAGCCCCGGGACAGTCACAGATACGCAGTATTTT. Amino acid sequence: CASSPGTVTDTQYF. The chain combines TRBV7-6 with TRBJ2-3; 7 bases fit TRBD1. CDR3 length equals 14 residues. The trim removed 5 bases at V and 2 bases at J, leaving 4 bases unmatched. Germline CDR1 and CDR2: SGHVS and FNYEAQ.

This rearrangement joins TRBV5-1 to TRBJ2-2; perhaps TRBD1 as D (6 bases). Germline lookup yields CDR1 SGHRS and CDR2 YFSETQ. The germline V and J ends were trimmed by 0 bases and 4 bases, with 7 bases remaining between them. The CDR3 is 14 residues long. This CDR3 is CASSLAGATGELFF. CDR3 nucleotide sequence: TGCGCCAGCAGCTTGGCAGGGGCCACCGGGGAGCTGTTTTTT.

The chain couples TRBV4-1 to TRBJ2-7; D is possibly TRBD1 (6 bases). This CDR3 is built from 13 residues. V lost 1 base and J 12 bases, leaving 16 bases between the germline ends. Germline V gene data show CDR1 as MGHRA and CDR2 as YSYEKL. The CDR3: CASSQAGTRGTYF. CDR3 nucleotides: TGCGCCAGCAGCCAAGCCGGGACCAGGGGAACGTACTTC.

The chain combines TRBV28 with TRBJ2-2; 8 bases map to TRBD1. The CDR3 totals 15 residues. Germline V gives CDR1 MDHEN, CDR2 SYDVKM. V dropped 3 bases and J dropped 8; count of bases not matched to a gene: 8. For the CDR3, the DNA is TGTGCCAGCAGTTTCTATGACAGGGGTGGAGGGGAGCTGTTTTTT. The encoded protein is CASSFYDRGGGELFF.

This chain links TRBV19 with TRBJ2-3; 10 bases agree with TRBD2. The CDR3 length is 17 residues. V gave up 2 bases and J gave up 7 bases; unmatched junction bases: 12. The germline CDR1 and CDR2 sequences are LNHDA and SQIVND (reference sequence). The CDR3, as DNA: TGTGCCAGTAGTATATCGAGCGGGAGGGCCTTGGGGAATACGCAGTATTTT. Translating gives CASSISSGRALGNTQYF.

This chain's CDR3 is CASSTGVSAEAFF. The DNA for the CDR3 is TGTGCCAGCTCCACAGGGGTCAGCGCTGAAGCTTTCTTT. This sequence joins TRBV6-1 and TRBJ1-1; 7 bases align to TRBD1. V shed 8 bases and J 6 bases; nucleotides not matched to a gene: 9. The CDR3 has 13 residues. CDR1 and CDR2 from the germline V gene are MNHNS and SASEGT.

This clone has only one observation. The V gene is TRBV25-1, the J gene TRBJ2-5; possibly TRBD1 for D (5 bases). V was shortened by 8 bases and J by 5 bases, with 21 bases between the two germline ends. The germline gives CDR1 MGHDK, CDR2 SYGVNS. This CDR3 has 15 amino acids. The CDR3 reads CASSFWGLEGETQYF. Written as DNA, the CDR3 is TGTGCCAGCTCGTTCTGGGGCCTCGAAGGGGAGACCCAGTACTTC.

The rearrangement links TRBV9 to TRBJ2-3, with 16 positions matching TRBD2. CDR1 is SGDLS and CDR2 is YYNGEE in the germline V gene. The V and J ends lost 3 bases and 0 bases, in that order; junction bases with no gene match: 4. The CDR3 has 18 residues. Written as DNA, the CDR3 is TGTGCCAGCAGCGCCGGGACTAGCGGGGGGGCGAGCACAGATACGCAGTATTTT. This gives the protein CASSAGTSGGASTDTQYF. Full variable domain (remainder filled in from reference TRBV9 and TRBJ2-3): DSGVTQTPKHLITATGQRVTLRCSPRSGDLSVYWYQQSLDQGLQFLIQYYNGEERAKGNILERFSAQQFPDLHSELNLSSLELGDSALYFCASSAGTSGGASTDTQYFGPGTRLTVL.

CDR3 in DNA: TGTGCCAGTAGTATAGATGACATGAGCTCCTACAATGAGCAGTTCTTC. Translating it yields CASSIDDMSSYNEQFF. The gene calls are TRBV19 and TRBJ2-1; D gene ambiguous. The CDR3 length is 16 residues. V gave up 0 bases and J gave up 0 bases, with 9 bases separating them. Germline CDR1 reads LNHDA; CDR2 reads SQIVND (reference sequence).

V gene TRBV19 combines with J gene TRBJ2-7; 7 bases are a match to TRBD2. The J segment lost 8 bases and the V segment lost 3 bases, leaving 13 bases of the junction unmatched. CDR1 is LNHDA, CDR2 SQIVND, per germline (reference sequence). This CDR3 has 15 amino acids. CDR3 region: CASSMGEGIWDQQYF. DNA of the CDR3: TGTGCCAGTAGTATGGGGGAGGGCATTTGGGACCAGCAGTACTTC.

The chain joins TRBV11-2 to TRBJ2-7, with 13 nucleotides matching TRBD2. Trimming took 3 bases from V and 7 from J; bases not matched to a gene: 9. Germline V gene lookup returns CDR1 SGHAT and CDR2 FQNNGV. This CDR3 contains 16 residues. CDR3 coding DNA: TGTGCCAGCAGCTTGGTTGGACTAGCGGGAGCAATTGAGCAGTACTTC. Translated, it gives CASSLVGLAGAIEQYF.